The sequence of this TCR beta chain was determined in a study of blood T cell repertoires in COVID-19. Using immunoSEQ multiplex PCR, the repertoire was profiled, and TCRdb retains in-frame clones only, with some absent. The sample yields around 120,000 clones, 85% to 90% seen once. There are 15 residues in the CDR3. Trimming stripped 2 bases from V and 5 bases from J, with 15 bases between. Germline CDR1 reads LGHNA; CDR2 reads YSLEER. The chain uses TRBV4-3 and TRBJ1-2; possibly TRBD1 for D (6 bases). The TCR comes from a woman in her sixties with COVID-19, enrolled during active disease. Sequenced sample: peripheral blood. In DNA form, the CDR3 reads TGCGCCAGCAGCCAACTTCAGGGGTCCCTTTATGGCTACACCTTC. Encoded protein: CASSQLQGSLYGYTF.